Listed below are T cell receptor beta chains from one sample, sequenced in a study of blood T cells in healthy people across ages. From the 5' RACE reads, TCRdb called clonotypes with MiXCR, one entry per CDR3 protein. Found here are more than 900,000 distinct CDR3 sequences, around 25% of them singletons; the top ten hold less than 0.75%. The same sample was also studied in work on T cells of mothers and their children.

The sample taken for sequencing was blood. The receptors shown here come from a girl aged 2 to 10 in good health. Each CDR3 is given with its conserved first and last residue. Each record gives: J gene, D gene, V gene, clone size, CDR3 protein, CDR3 DNA. The D gene is left open where the match is weak. Some rows have no size entry. The others give once, few or many, or a class for an expanded clone.

J: TRBJ2-6; D: NA; V: TRBV20-1; size: once; CDR3: CSARDRRAGANVLTF; DNA: TGCAGTGCTAGAGATCGGCGGGCTGGGGCCAACGTCCTGACTTTC
J: TRBJ2-1; D: TRBD2; V: TRBV12-3/TRBV12-4; size: NA; CDR3: CASSGLAGQTYNEQFF; DNA: TGTGCCAGCAGTGGCCTAGCGGGGCAAACCTACAATGAGCAGTTCTTC
J: TRBJ2-7; D: TRBD1; V: TRBV4-1; size: few; CDR3: CASSRGTGRTYEQYF; DNA: TGCGCCAGCAGCCGAGGGACAGGTCGAACCTACGAGCAGTACTTC
J: TRBJ1-1; D: NA; V: TRBV29-1; size: NA; CDR3: CSVGRGVTEAFF; DNA: TGCAGCGTAGGCAGGGGCGTCACTGAAGCTTTCTTT
J: TRBJ2-5; D: NA; V: TRBV29-1; size: NA; CDR3: CSGRDGQETQYF; DNA: TGCAGCGGGCGGGACGGGCAAGAGACCCAGTACTTC
J: TRBJ2-3; D: NA; V: TRBV6-5; size: NA; CDR3: CASSYVAGTDTQYF; DNA: TGTGCCAGCAGTTACGTAGCAGGCACAGATACGCAGTATTTT
J: TRBJ1-3; D: NA; V: TRBV5-1; size: NA; CDR3: CASSPATGLSGNTIYF; DNA: TGCGCCAGCAGCCCCGCGACAGGTCTCTCTGGAAACACCATATATTTT
J: TRBJ2-5; D: NA; V: TRBV2; size: NA; CDR3: CASTDGQTLLFGEQYF; DNA: TGTGCCAGCACCGACGGACAGACTTTACTCTTTGGGGAGCAGTACTTC
J: TRBJ2-7; D: TRBD1; V: TRBV13; size: NA; CDR3: CASSLSRDRGDEQYF; DNA: TGTGCCAGCAGCTTAAGTCGGGACAGGGGTGACGAGCAGTACTTC
J: TRBJ2-5; D: NA; V: TRBV18; size: few; CDR3: CASSPDGLGGETQYF; DNA: TGTGCCAGCTCACCGGACGGTTTAGGTGGAGAGACCCAGTACTTC
J: TRBJ1-1; D: NA; V: TRBV29-1; size: many; CDR3: CSVSGLMNTEAFF; DNA: TGCAGCGTTTCTGGACTGATGAACACTGAAGCTTTCTTT
J: TRBJ1-1; D: NA; V: TRBV7-2; size: few; CDR3: CASSYQPMNTEAFF; DNA: TGTGCCAGCAGCTACCAACCCATGAACACTGAAGCTTTCTTT
J: TRBJ2-5; D: TRBD2; V: TRBV9; size: NA; CDR3: CASSDGTSGPRQYF; DNA: TGTGCCAGCAGCGACGGGACTAGCGGTCCTCGGCAGTACTTC
J: TRBJ2-5; D: NA; V: TRBV7-9; size: many; CDR3: CASSTRGGETQYF; DNA: TGTGCCAGCAGCACCAGGGGCGGAGAGACCCAGTACTTC
J: TRBJ2-1; D: NA; V: TRBV29-1; size: few; CDR3: CSVEPLDEQFF; DNA: TGCAGCGTTGAGCCACTAGATGAGCAGTTCTTC
J: TRBJ2-3; D: TRBD1; V: TRBV12-3/TRBV12-4; size: NA; CDR3: CASSPPAGGLSDTQYF; DNA: TGTGCCAGCAGTCCCCCCGCAGGGGGCTTGTCAGATACGCAGTATTTT
J: TRBJ2-1; D: NA; V: TRBV12-3/TRBV12-4; size: NA; CDR3: CASSPSGKRGYEQFF; DNA: TGTGCCAGCAGTCCTTCCGGAAAAAGGGGCTATGAGCAGTTCTTC
J: TRBJ1-1; D: NA; V: TRBV29-1; size: NA; CDR3: CSAPLRNTEAFF; DNA: TGCAGCGCTCCCCTCAGAAACACTGAAGCTTTCTTT
J: TRBJ2-1; D: NA; V: TRBV29-1; size: few; CDR3: CSSSLIRNEQFF; DNA: TGCAGCTCCTCCCTGATCCGCAATGAGCAGTTCTTC
J: TRBJ1-2; D: NA; V: TRBV19; size: few; CDR3: CASSTPRGSYGYTF; DNA: TGTGCCAGTAGTACCCCGAGGGGCAGTTATGGCTACACCTTC
J: TRBJ2-7; D: NA; V: TRBV29-1; size: NA; CDR3: CSAGGTSSYEQYF; DNA: TGCAGCGCCGGCGGGACATCTTCCTACGAGCAGTACTTC
J: TRBJ2-1; D: TRBD1; V: TRBV20-1; size: NA; CDR3: CSARPRDRAYNEQFF; DNA: TGCAGTGCTAGACCCAGGGACAGGGCCTACAATGAGCAGTTCTTC
J: TRBJ1-2; D: TRBD1; V: TRBV6-2/TRBV6-3; size: NA; CDR3: CASSYDRANGYTF; DNA: TGTGCCAGCAGTTACGACAGGGCCAATGGCTACACCTTC
J: TRBJ2-2; D: NA; V: TRBV28; size: few; CDR3: CASTETGNTGELFF; DNA: TGTGCCAGCACCGAGACAGGGAACACCGGGGAGCTGTTTTTT
J: TRBJ1-1; D: TRBD1; V: TRBV20-1; size: NA; CDR3: CSARLTGQGAFTEAFF; DNA: TGCAGTGCTAGACTTACGGGACAGGGGGCTTTTACTGAAGCTTTCTTT
J: TRBJ2-1; D: TRBD2; V: TRBV20-1; size: few; CDR3: CSARDSSGVSYNEQFF; DNA: TGCAGTGCTAGAGATTCTAGCGGGGTGTCCTACAATGAGCAGTTCTTC
J: TRBJ1-3; D: NA; V: TRBV29-1; size: few; CDR3: CSVEDFGNTIYF; DNA: TGCAGCGTTGAAGATTTTGGAAACACCATATATTTT
J: TRBJ2-1; D: TRBD2; V: TRBV12-3/TRBV12-4; size: NA; CDR3: CASTPGLAYNEQFF; DNA: TGTGCCAGCACCCCGGGACTAGCATACAATGAGCAGTTCTTC
J: TRBJ2-1; D: TRBD1; V: TRBV7-2; size: NA; CDR3: CASSPTGTGGFEQFF; DNA: TGTGCCAGCAGCCCTACCGGGACAGGGGGCTTTGAGCAGTTCTTC
J: TRBJ2-1; D: TRBD2; V: TRBV24-1; size: few; CDR3: CATSDTSAPFFDEQFF; DNA: TGTGCCACCAGTGATACTAGCGCCCCTTTTTTTGATGAGCAGTTCTTC
J: TRBJ2-3; D: TRBD1; V: TRBV20-1; size: NA; CDR3: CSAPGTGGWTDTQYF; DNA: TGCAGTGCCCCTGGGACAGGGGGCTGGACAGATACGCAGTATTTT
J: TRBJ1-5; D: NA; V: TRBV12-3/TRBV12-4; size: few; CDR3: CASSSGGGGGQPQHF; DNA: TGTGCCAGCAGTTCGGGCGGGGGCGGAGGTCAGCCCCAGCATTTT
J: TRBJ2-4; D: TRBD2; V: TRBV12-3/TRBV12-4; size: NA; CDR3: CASSLVAGDAKNIQYF; DNA: TGTGCCAGCAGTTTAGTAGCGGGAGACGCCAAAAACATTCAGTACTTC
J: TRBJ2-2; D: NA; V: TRBV6-4; size: NA; CDR3: CASSPLEGDTGELFF; DNA: TGTGCCAGCAGTCCACTAGAAGGGGACACCGGGGAGCTGTTTTTT
J: TRBJ1-3; D: NA; V: TRBV6-5; size: few; CDR3: CASSYSTTSGNTIYF; DNA: TGTGCCAGCAGTTACTCGACAACCTCTGGAAACACCATATATTTT
J: TRBJ2-5; D: NA; V: TRBV7-9; size: NA; CDR3: CASSPSPRETQYF; DNA: TGTGCCAGCAGCCCCTCCCCCAGGGAGACCCAGTACTTC